The 14 T cell receptor beta chains given below trace back to one sample, sequenced in a study of brain metastases from non-small cell lung cancer. Here immunoSEQ multiplex PCR was the method, and the copy in TCRdb shows in-frame clones only, minus some. The top ten clones hold approximately 6.5% of a sample with approximately 890 clones, roughly nine tenths of them seen once. The sequencing input was tumor-adjacent normal tissue. These TCRs come from a donor at least 40 years old with non-small cell lung cancer.

This chain connects TRBV7-2 to TRBJ1-5, with unresolved D. Germline CDR1 is SGHTA and CDR2 is FQGNSA. The CDR3 runs 15 residues. The V end lost 5 bases, the J end lost 3 bases, and 14 bases lay between the germline ends. The CDR3 loop is CASSLGRPYNQPQHF. CDR3 DNA: TGTGCCAGCAGCCTCGGACGGCCCTACAATCAGCCCCAGCATTTT.

This chain links TRBV20-1 with TRBJ1-2; D is undetermined. Germline V lookup: CDR1 DFQATT, CDR2 SNEGSKA (reference sequence). This CDR3 contains 10 residues. Trimming shortened V by 3 bases and J by 7 bases, and 6 bases separated the two germline ends. The CDR3 loop is CSARAFGYTF. DNA for the CDR3: TGCAGTGCTAGGGCGTTTGGCTACACCTTC.

The chain has TRBV7-2 and TRBJ2-5; 8 nucleotides line up with TRBD1. CDR3 length: 14 amino acids. The J segment lost 1 base and the V segment lost 5 bases, leaving 3 bases of the junction unmatched. Germline CDR1 reads SGHTA; CDR2 reads FQGNSA. The CDR3 protein is CASSAGQGQETQYF. The CDR3, as DNA: TGTGCCAGCAGCGCCGGACAGGGCCAAGAGACCCAGTACTTC.

This clone showed up just once. Germline is not matched at one junction end, which may reflect a read error. The rearrangement links TRBV7-2 to TRBJ2-1; tentatively, D is TRBD2 (5 bases). In germline, CDR1 is SGHTA, CDR2 FQGNSA. This CDR3 is 13 amino acids long. The CDR3 loop is CASSLGRVSEEFF. CDR3 DNA: TGTGCTAGCAGCTTAGGGCGGGTCTCAGAGGAGTTCTTC.

In its sample, this clone was seen once. The rearrangement links TRBV7-5 to TRBJ2-7; the listed D gene, TRBD2, was not tested against the DNA. TRBV7-5 constitutes a pseudogene. The length of the CDR3 is 16 residues. The CDR3 bases are TGTGCCAGAGGGCCCCCTAGCGGGGGGGGCCCCTACGAGCAGTACTTC. Translated: CARGPPSGGGPYEQYF.

The chain joins TRBV5-1 to TRBJ2-5; a possible D gene is TRBD2 (5 bases). The CDR3 spans 11 residues. Trimming took off 5 bases at V and 5 bases at J, with 7 bases between the two ends. CDR1 and CDR2 from the germline V gene are SGHRS and YFSETQ. The CDR3 coding sequence is TGCGCCAGCAGGGAGGTGGAGACCCAGTACTTC. Protein product: CASREVETQYF.

V and J are TRBV6-6 and TRBJ1-1; D ambiguous. Trimming left V 6 bases short and J 0 bases short, with 11 bases between. CDR3 length: 14 residues. Germline assignment: CDR1 MNHNY and CDR2 SVGAGI (reference sequence). The CDR3 DNA follows: TGTGCCAGCAGGGAGACAAACATGAACACTGAAGCTTTCTTT. Protein sequence: CASRETNMNTEAFF.

The V and J genes are TRBV7-2 and TRBJ1-5; 10 bases are shared with TRBD1. The CDR3 has 18 amino acids. V shed 4 bases and J 3 bases; nucleotides not matched to a gene: 12. Per germline, CDR1 SGHTA and CDR2 FQGNSA. CDR3 sequence reads: CASSSPRDRGILNQPQHF. The CDR3 bases are TGTGCCAGCAGCTCCCCCCGGGACAGGGGCATTCTCAATCAGCCCCAGCATTTT.

This clone was picked up a small number of times. The chain employs TRBV7-2 and TRBJ2-7; D is perhaps TRBD2 (5 bases). Germline loops: CDR1 SGHTA, CDR2 FQGNSA. The CDR3 covers 14 residues. The ends were cut back, 3 bases at V and 5 bases at J, with 14 bases in the middle. The CDR3 sequence is CASSFAEGRHEQYF. CDR3 bases: TGTGCCAGCAGCTTCGCCGAGGGTCGGCACGAGCAGTACTTC. The complete variable domain, with remaining parts taken from reference TRBV7-2 and TRBJ2-7, reads GAGVSQSPSNKVTEKGKDVELRCDPISGHTALYWYRQSLGQGLEFLIYFQGNSAPDKSGLPSDRFSAERTGGSVSTLTIQRTQQEDSAVYLCASSFAEGRHEQYFGPGTRLTVT.

This chain links TRBV2 with TRBJ2-1; maybe TRBD1 (6 bases). Germline V gene sequence: CDR1 SNHLY, CDR2 FYNNEI. The CDR3 has 16 amino acids. Deletions cut 2 bases from V and 5 bases from J, with 16 bases between. The chain's CDR3 is CASSESWQGSNNEQFF. For the CDR3, the DNA is TGTGCCAGCAGTGAATCTTGGCAGGGGAGCAACAATGAGCAGTTCTTC. Looking up the rest from reference TRBV2 and TRBJ2-1 gives the full variable domain: EPEVTQTPSHQVTQMGQEVILRCVPISNHLYFYWYRQILGQKVEFLVSFYNNEISEKSEIFDDQFSVERPDGSNFTLKIRSTKLEDSAMYFCASSESWQGSNNEQFFGPGTRLTVL.

J is TRBJ1-1 and V is TRBV7-2, with 9 nucleotides matching TRBD1. Germline CDR1 and CDR2: SGHTA and FQGNSA. The CDR3 has 14 amino acids. V dropped 5 bases and J dropped 5; count of bases not matched to a gene: 6. CDR3 bases: TGTGCCAGCAGCCAACAGGGGGCGCGGACTGAAGCTTTCTTT. The encoded protein is CASSQQGARTEAFF.

The chain employs TRBV5-4 and TRBJ2-3; D is tentatively TRBD1 or TRBD2 (5 bases each). The V and J ends lost 4 bases and 4 bases respectively, with 25 bases between them. Per the germline V gene, CDR1 is SGHNT and CDR2 is YYREEE (reference sequence). The CDR3 totals 18 residues. In nucleotides, the CDR3 is TGTGCCAGCAGCCCGGGACGGCTGGTTTTAGGTCTCGCAGATACGCAGTATTTT. Protein: CASSPGRLVLGLADTQYF.

This chain joins TRBV7-2 and TRBJ2-5; possible D gene TRBD1, 6 bases. V was cut by 1 base and J by 2 bases, with 8 bases left in between. The CDR3 sequence is 14 residues long. Germline CDR1 is SGHTA and CDR2 is FQGNSA. CDR3 bases: TGTGCCAGCAGCTTAGGAACAGGGCAAGAGACCCAGTACTTC. Translated: CASSLGTGQETQYF.

V usage is TRBV28 and J usage is TRBJ2-1, with TRBD1 as a possible D gene (6 bases). Looked up from germline, CDR1 is MDHEN and CDR2 is SYDVKM. Between the trimmed V and J ends, which lost 8 bases and 8 bases, there was a span of 19 bases. This CDR3 is 14 amino acids long. CDR3 residues: CASSLDSISHEQFF. As DNA, the CDR3 is TGTGCCAGCTCGTTGGACAGTATATCCCATGAGCAGTTCTTC.